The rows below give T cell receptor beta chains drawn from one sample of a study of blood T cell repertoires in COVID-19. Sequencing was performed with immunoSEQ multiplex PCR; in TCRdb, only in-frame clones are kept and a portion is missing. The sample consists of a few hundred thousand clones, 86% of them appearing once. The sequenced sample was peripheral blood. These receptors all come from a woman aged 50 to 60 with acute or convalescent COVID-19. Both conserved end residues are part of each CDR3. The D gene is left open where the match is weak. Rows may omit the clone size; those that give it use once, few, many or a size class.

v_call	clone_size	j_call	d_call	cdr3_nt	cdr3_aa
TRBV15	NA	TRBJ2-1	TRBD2	TGTGCCACCGGAAGAGCGGGAGGAGCCTACAATGAGCAGTTCTTC	CATGRAGGAYNEQFF
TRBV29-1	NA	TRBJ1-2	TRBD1	TGCACTATCGTTGATCCGTTACAGGGGGCGACAGGCTACACCTTC	CTIVDPLQGATGYTF
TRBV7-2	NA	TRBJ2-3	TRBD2	TGTGCCAGCAGCCCTAGGACTAGCGGGAGGGCAACGGATACGCAGTATTTT	CASSPRTSGRATDTQYF
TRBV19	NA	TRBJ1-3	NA	TGTGCCAGTAGCGAGGAATGGAACTCTGGAAACACCATATATTTT	CASSEEWNSGNTIYF
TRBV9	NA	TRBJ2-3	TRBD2	TGTGCCAGCAGCACAACCGGGACTATTCTGGCAGATACGCAGTATTTT	CASSTTGTILADTQYF
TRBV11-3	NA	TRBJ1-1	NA	TGTGCCAGCAGCGTAGCCGGGACAATGAACACTGAAGCTTTCTTT	CASSVAGTMNTEAFF
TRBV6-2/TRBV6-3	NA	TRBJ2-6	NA	TGTGCCAGCAGTTACTCAGGGGCTGGGGCCAACGTCCTGACTTTC	CASSYSGAGANVLTF
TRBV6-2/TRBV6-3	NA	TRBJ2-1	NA	TGTGCCAGCAGTTTCCTTCACGGGAGCTCCTACAATGAGCAGTTCTTC	CASSFLHGSSYNEQFF
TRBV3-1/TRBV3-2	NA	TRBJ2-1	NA	TGTGCCAGCAGCCCGACTGGTAATGAGCAGTTCTTC	CASSPTGNEQFF
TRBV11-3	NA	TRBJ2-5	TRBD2	TGTGCCAGCAGCCGAGCGGGACCTTTAGGAGAGACCCAGTACTTC	CASSRAGPLGETQYF
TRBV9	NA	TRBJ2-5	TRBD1	TGTGCCAGCAGCGTAGAAGGGACAGGGATGAAGACCCAGTACTTC	CASSVEGTGMKTQYF
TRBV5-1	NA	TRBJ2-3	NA	TGCGCCAGCAGCTTGGAAGGTAGCCCAGATACGCAGTATTTT	CASSLEGSPDTQYF
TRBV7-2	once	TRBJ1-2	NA	TGTGCCAGCAGCACCCGACAGAACTATGGCTACACCTTC	CASSTRQNYGYTF
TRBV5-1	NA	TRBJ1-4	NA	TGCGCCAGCGGTTCGGGGAGGGCTAATGAAAAACTGTTTTTT	CASGSGRANEKLFF
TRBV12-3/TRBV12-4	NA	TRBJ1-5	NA	TGTGCCAGCAGTTTAATTTCGGTATGGCCCCAGCATTTT	CASSLISVWPQHF
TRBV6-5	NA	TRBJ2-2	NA	TGTGCCAGCAGTTACAGGCAGGGGTCGCCCGGGGAGCTGTTTTTT	CASSYRQGSPGELFF
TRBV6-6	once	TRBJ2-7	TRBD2	TGTGCCAGCAGTTACTCGAGGGCGGGAGCGGGGGAGCAGTACTTC	CASSYSRAGAGEQYF
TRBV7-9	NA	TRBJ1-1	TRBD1	TGTGCCAGCAGCTTAGGACAGGGGAACACTGAAGCTTTCTTT	CASSLGQGNTEAFF
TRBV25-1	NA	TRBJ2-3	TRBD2	TGTGCCAGCAGTACCCCGACTAGCGGCACAGATACGCAGTATTTT	CASSTPTSGTDTQYF
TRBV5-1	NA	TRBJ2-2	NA	TGCGCCAGCAGCTTGGCCGGCGCGGGTAATGATTGGGCCGGGGAGCTGTTTTTT	CASSLAGAGNDWAGELFF
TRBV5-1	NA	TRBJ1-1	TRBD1	TGCGCCAGCAGCCCCCTCGGGACAGGGGAAAAAGCTTTCTTT	CASSPLGTGEKAFF
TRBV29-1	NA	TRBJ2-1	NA	TGCAGCGTTGAAAAGGGGAATGGTTCCTACAATGAGCAGTTCTTC	CSVEKGNGSYNEQFF
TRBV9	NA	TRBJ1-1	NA	TGTGCCAGCAGCGCCCGGGAGTACGAAGGCGCTGAAGCTTTCTTT	CASSAREYEGAEAFF
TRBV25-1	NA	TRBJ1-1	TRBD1	TGTGCCAGCAGTGGTCCCGGGACAGGGTTGAACACTGAAGCTTTCTTT	CASSGPGTGLNTEAFF
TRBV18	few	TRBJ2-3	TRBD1	TGTGCCAGCTCACTTTCGGGACAGGGTCCAGATACGCAGTATTTT	CASSLSGQGPDTQYF
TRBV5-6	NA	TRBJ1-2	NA	TGTGCCAGCAGCGCAGGGGAATACGGCTACACCTTC	CASSAGEYGYTF
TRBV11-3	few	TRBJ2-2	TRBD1	TGTGCCAGCAGCTCGGGACAGGGGGCCGGGGAGCTGTTTTTT	CASSSGQGAGELFF
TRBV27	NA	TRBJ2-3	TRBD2	TGTGCCAGCAGTGCACGACTAGCGGCTAGCACAGATACGCAGTATTTT	CASSARLAASTDTQYF
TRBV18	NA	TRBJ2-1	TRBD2	TGTGCCAGCTCACCGGGGGGGTACGATGAGCAGTTCTTC	CASSPGGYDEQFF
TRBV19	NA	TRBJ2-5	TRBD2	TGTGCCAGTAGTACGCCTAGCGGGGCGCTGGCCCAGTACTTC	CASSTPSGALAQYF
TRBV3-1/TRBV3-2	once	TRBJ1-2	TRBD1	TGTGCCTCCCAGGGGGCCGGTAACTATGGCTACACCTTC	CASQGAGNYGYTF
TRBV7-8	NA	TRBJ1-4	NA	TGTGCCAGCAGCTTATTCGGAGTTTTGGGTACTAATGAAAAACTGTTTTTT	CASSLFGVLGTNEKLFF
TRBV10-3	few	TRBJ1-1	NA	TGTGCCATCAGTGGGTTTGATGGAGGCACTGAAGCTTTCTTT	CAISGFDGGTEAFF
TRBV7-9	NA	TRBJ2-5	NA	TGTGCCAGCAGCTTAGCTTTGCAGGGAATGATCCAGTACTTC	CASSLALQGMIQYF
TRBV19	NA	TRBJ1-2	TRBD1	TGTGCCAGTAGTATCGGGCAGGGGGCTGGTTATGGCTACACCTTC	CASSIGQGAGYGYTF
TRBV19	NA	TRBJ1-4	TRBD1	TGTGCCAGTAGCACCGGGACAGGGGGCCGAGCAACTAATGAAAAACTGTTTTTT	CASSTGTGGRATNEKLFF
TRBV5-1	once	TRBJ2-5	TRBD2	TGCGCCAGCAGCCGAGCGGGTCTAGCGGCCTCCCAAGAGACCCAGTACTTC	CASSRAGLAASQETQYF
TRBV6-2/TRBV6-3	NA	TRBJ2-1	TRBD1	TGTGCCAGCAGTTACACAGGGGGGTCTTACAATGAGCAGTTCTTC	CASSYTGGSYNEQFF
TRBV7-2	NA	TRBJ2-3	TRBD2	TGTGCCAGCAGTTTCTGGGTCGGCGGGGGGGCAGATACGCAGTATTTT	CASSFWVGGGADTQYF
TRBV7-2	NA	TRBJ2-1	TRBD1	TGTGCCAGCAGCTTATTAGAGGGGGCGAGGAATGAGCAGTTCTTC	CASSLLEGARNEQFF
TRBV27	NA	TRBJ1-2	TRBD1	TGTGCCAGCAGTCCAGACAGGGATGCCGCTACTAACTATGGCTACACCTTC	CASSPDRDAATNYGYTF
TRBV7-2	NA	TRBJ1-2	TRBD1	TGTGCCAGCAGCCCCCGGCTAAGGACAGGGGGCAACTCTGGCTACACCTTC	CASSPRLRTGGNSGYTF
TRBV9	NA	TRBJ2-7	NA	TGTGCCAGCAGCGTAGGAGGGGGAACCTACGAGCAGTACTTC	CASSVGGGTYEQYF
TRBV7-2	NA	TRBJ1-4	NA	TGTGCCAGCAGCTTAGGGGCGACAACTAATGAAAAACTGTTTTTT	CASSLGATTNEKLFF
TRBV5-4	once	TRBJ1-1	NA	TGTGCCAGCAGCCCGCCAGGCACTGAAGCTTTCTTT	CASSPPGTEAFF
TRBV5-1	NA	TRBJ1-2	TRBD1	TGCGCCAGCAGCTTGTTTTCTGGGACAGGGAGGACGGATGGCTACACCTTC	CASSLFSGTGRTDGYTF
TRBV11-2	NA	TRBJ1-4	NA	TGTGCCAGCAGCTTAGATGGGCGTCAGAATGAAAAACTGTTTTTT	CASSLDGRQNEKLFF
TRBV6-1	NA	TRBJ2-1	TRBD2	TGTGCCAGCAGTGAAAACCTAGCGGAGTTCTACAATGAGCAGTTCTTC	CASSENLAEFYNEQFF
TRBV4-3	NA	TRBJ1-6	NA	TGCGCCAGCAGCCCAACATCTTATTATGATTCACCCCTCCACTTT	CASSPTSYYDSPLHF
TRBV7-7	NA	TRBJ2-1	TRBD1	TGTGCCAGCAGCTCGGGACAGAGCTCCTACAATGAGCAGTTCTTC	CASSSGQSSYNEQFF
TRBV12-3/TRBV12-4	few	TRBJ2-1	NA	TGTGCCAGCAGTTTCAGATACAATGAGCAGTTCTTC	CASSFRYNEQFF
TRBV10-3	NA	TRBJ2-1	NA	TGTGCCGCCCGGGGGTATCATGAGCAGTTCTTC	CAARGYHEQFF
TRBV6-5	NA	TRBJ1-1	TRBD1	TGTGCCAGCAGTTACTCTAACAGGGGGAGGACTGAAGCTTTCTTT	CASSYSNRGRTEAFF
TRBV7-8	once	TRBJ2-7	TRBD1	TGTGCCAGCAGCCCAGGGGGCAGGGAACGATTACTCGAGCAGTACTTC	CASSPGGRERLLEQYF
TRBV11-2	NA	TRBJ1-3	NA	TGTGCCAGCAGCGGTCCGAGGTCTGGAAACACCATATATTTT	CASSGPRSGNTIYF